This record looks at one TCR beta chain sequence and its context. Using immunoSEQ multiplex PCR, the repertoire was profiled, and TCRdb retains in-frame clones only, with some absent. Of about 40,000 clones in the sample, about 91% were seen once. The CDR3 is 17 amino acids. The germline V gene encodes CDR1 SGDLS and CDR2 YYNGEE. Trimming stripped 0 bases from V and 0 bases from J, with 14 bases between. The sample is drawn from a study of T cells in narcolepsy. The clonotype comes from a human donor with narcolepsy. The rearrangement joins TRBV9 to TRBJ2-3; D assignment may be TRBD1 or TRBD2 (6 bases each). Sequencing input: CD45RA- memory CD4+ T cells from PBMCs. The CDR3 nucleotides are TGTGCCAGCAGCGTAGGGTTAGGGGGGCTAAGCACAGATACGCAGTATTTT. Its protein product is CASSVGLGGLSTDTQYF.